This TCR beta chain was captured in a study of control samples from healthy donors and cancer patients. This CDR3 region has 13 residues. Germline CDR1 and CDR2: DFQATT and SNEGSKA (reference sequence). V was pared by 3 bases and J by 7 bases, with 16 bases between. Libraries were prepared by immunoSEQ multiplex PCR; TCRdb keeps only in-frame clonotypes and omits some of them. The sample holds more than 95,000 clones; over 85% are singletons and the top ten take approximately 7.9%. Sequencing was done on a sample of blood. The TCR comes from a man younger than 35 in good health. V and J are TRBV20-1 and TRBJ2-7; D is perhaps TRBD1 or TRBD2 (6 bases each). The chain's CDR3 is CSASSGGLGEQYF. The CDR3 DNA sequence: TGCAGTGCTAGTTCCGGGGGCCTTGGAGAGCAGTACTTC.